This T cell receptor beta chain was sequenced in a study of blood T cell repertoires in COVID-19. Study summary: Acute-phase and convalescent COVID-19 samples originated in the United States, Italy and Spain. PBMCs, B-cell-depleted T cells, or T cells provided the cDNA or gDNA that made up the material.

Original data processing: Using reference gene primer amplification, nucleated cell counts were estimated. The method was immunoSEQ multiplex PCR; TCRdb's version includes in-frame clones alone and lacks a portion of them. V and J calls and clone size follow that table, whereas D and trimming were derived from the DNA. The sample includes fewer than 200,000 clones, approximately 80% of them seen just once. CDR3 size: 14 residues. Trimming pared 4 bases from V and 3 bases from J, leaving 13 bases between. Looked up from germline, CDR1 is SGHTA and CDR2 is FQGNSA. Specimen: peripheral blood. J is TRBJ2-7 and V is TRBV7-2; tentatively, D is TRBD1 (6 bases). This receptor was identified in a human donor in a cohort sampled during active COVID-19. CDR3 bases: TGTGCCAGCAGCTATACAGGGTTGGGCTACGAGCAGTACTTC. Translation: CASSYTGLGYEQYF.